The 9 T cell receptor beta chains below were found in one sample sequenced in a study of blood T cell repertoires in COVID-19. Data came from immunoSEQ multiplex PCR; TCRdb stores just in-frame clones and leaves some out. The table includes about 380,000 clones, approximately 84% detected once. Specimen: PBMCs or T cells enriched from blood (not recorded which). The receptor set was obtained from a woman under 40 who had recovered from COVID-19.

The chain couples TRBV6-5 to TRBJ2-3; D possibly corresponds to TRBD1 (6 bases). CDR1 is MNHEY, CDR2 SVGAGI, per germline. This CDR3 comprises 15 residues. Trimming removed 6 bases at V and 1 base at J, with 14 bases between. The CDR3 DNA reads as TGTGCCAGCAGCAGAGACAGGACAGGCACAGATACGCAGTATTTT. Translating it yields CASSRDRTGTDTQYF.

The chain couples TRBV5-6 to TRBJ2-7; D unclear. The V end lost 0 bases, the J end lost 4 bases, and 2 bases lay between the germline ends. The CDR3 covers 11 residues. Germline loops: CDR1 SGHDT, CDR2 YYEEEE. The CDR3 region has the DNA TGTGCCAGCAGCTTGGCATACGAGCAGTACTTC. Its translation is CASSLAYEQYF.

This chain connects TRBV11-2 to TRBJ2-5, with a weak D call TRBD1 (6 bases). With 5 bases removed from V and 1 base from J, the gap between germline ends came to 14 bases. Germline lookup yields CDR1 SGHAT and CDR2 FQNNGV. This CDR3 has 15 amino acids. CDR3 amino acids: CASSPSPTGQETQYF. The CDR3 DNA reads as TGTGCCAGCAGCCCCTCCCCGACAGGCCAAGAGACCCAGTACTTC.

The rearrangement joins TRBV7-9 to TRBJ1-3; D uncertain. Between the trimmed V and J ends, which lost 1 base and 0 bases, there was a span of 7 bases. Germline V gene sequence: CDR1 SEHNR, CDR2 FQNEAQ (reference sequence). The CDR3 sequence is 15 residues long. CDR3: CASSLGTISGNTIYF. CDR3 sequence (DNA): TGTGCCAGCAGCTTAGGAACAATCTCTGGAAACACCATATATTTT.

V is TRBV3-1 (or the pseudogene TRBV3-2) and J is TRBJ2-1; 9 bases are a match to TRBD2. After removal of 2 bases from V and 3 bases from J, the junction contained 5 bases not matched to a gene. Germline assignment: CDR1 LGHDT and CDR2 YNNKEL (reference sequence). The CDR3 extends over 16 amino acids. CDR3 in amino acids: CASSQRRTSDYNEQFF. The CDR3 DNA follows: TGTGCCAGCAGCCAAAGGAGGACTAGCGACTACAATGAGCAGTTCTTC.

The chain has TRBV19 and TRBJ1-1; tentative D call: TRBD1 (6 bases). The CDR3 contains 14 residues. Looked up from germline, CDR1 is LNHDA and CDR2 is SQIVND (reference sequence). V dropped 8 bases and J dropped 0 bases, with 13 bases sitting between them. CDR3 DNA: TGTGCCAGTCACCGACACAGGGTGAACACTGAAGCTTTCTTT. This sequence encodes CASHRHRVNTEAFF.

The chain combines TRBV10-2 with TRBJ1-6; 9 bases fit TRBD1. The germline CDR1 and CDR2 sequences are WSHSY and SAAADI. The CDR3 consists of 18 residues. The ends lost 5 bases at V and 6 bases at J; junction bases unmatched: 14. CDR3 region: CASSKQGAMTFTNSPLHF. The CDR3 DNA is TGCGCCAGCAGTAAACAGGGGGCAATGACCTTTACTAATTCACCCCTCCACTTT.

The rearrangement joins TRBV13 to TRBJ2-2; 7 nucleotides line up with TRBD1. The germline V gene encodes CDR1 PRHDT and CDR2 FYEKMQ (reference sequence). This CDR3 has 17 residues. After removal of 5 bases from V and 1 base from J, the junction contained 10 bases not matched to a gene. Here the CDR3 reads CASSPGDRVGNTGELFF. As DNA, the CDR3 is TGTGCCAGCAGCCCCGGAGACAGGGTAGGGAACACCGGGGAGCTGTTTTTT.

The chain has TRBV2 and TRBJ2-7, with TRBD1 matching 8 bases. The J call is in doubt because the DNA end fits TRBJ2-5 better. Germline V gene sequence: CDR1 SNHLY, CDR2 FYNNEI. The CDR3 length is 13 residues. CDR3 in amino acids: CASGGQGRETQYF. For the CDR3, the DNA is TGTGCCAGCGGAGGACAGGGCCGGGAGACCCAGTACTTC.